This T cell receptor (beta chain) was obtained from a study of blood T cell repertoires in COVID-19. For the study at large: COVID-19 samples collected from the United States, Italy and Spain covered acute and convalescent phases. Nucleic acid was either cDNA or gDNA, and it came from T cells, B-cell-depleted T cells, or PBMCs.

Germline V gene sequence: CDR1 MDHEN, CDR2 SYDVKM. The J segment lost 8 bases and the V segment lost 3 bases, leaving 1 base of the junction unmatched. The CDR3 is 12 amino acids. In the source study's methods: Amplification of reference gene primers was used by the study to estimate nucleated cell counts. Using immunoSEQ multiplex PCR, the repertoire was profiled, and TCRdb retains in-frame clones only, with some absent. From that table come the V and J calls and clone size; the DNA was used to work out D and trimming. Found here are 130,000 or so clones, 75% to 85% of them singletons; the top ten hold around an eighth.

V and J are TRBV28 and TRBJ1-2, with TRBD1 matching 9 bases. The sequencing sample was made of peripheral blood. This clonotype was sampled from a human donor in a cohort sampled during active COVID-19. The CDR3 here is CASSLGTGGYTF. CDR3 DNA: TGTGCCAGCAGTTTGGGGACAGGGGGCTACACCTTC.